This T cell receptor (beta chain) is from a study of cytomegalovirus exposure and HLA in healthy donors. Study at large: According to later analysis, the same platform produced the 120 or so validation and under 750 first-cohort repertoires. Regarding the study as a whole: The investigators catalogued 150 to 200 TCR beta chains as cytomegalovirus-associated. TCR clusters originating in the first cohort tended to co-occur in the 110 or so validation repertoires, according to a later analysis.

Germline loops: CDR1 LGHNA, CDR2 YSLEER. V lost 4 bases, J lost 4 bases, and 13 bases lay in between. The CDR3 runs 14 residues. Of note for this clone: As yet, its antigen is unknown.

Profiled with immunoSEQ multiplex PCR; TCRdb holds only in-frame clones, not every one. This table has roughly 150,000 clones, about 82% appearing once. V is TRBV4-3 and J is TRBJ1-2; a possible D gene is TRBD1 (6 bases). The sample comprised PBMCs. This clonotype originated in a man under 40 in good health and CMV-seropositive. This chain's CDR3 is CASSLSDRSYGYTF. The CDR3, as DNA: TGCGCCAGCAGCCTCTCGGACAGATCCTATGGCTACACCTTC.